The entry below describes one T cell receptor (beta chain). The antigen remains undetermined. Deletions cut 0 bases from V and 4 bases from J, with 10 bases between. The CDR3 totals 15 residues. The germline CDR1 and CDR2 sequences are SGHKS and YYEKEE (reference sequence). This entry belongs to a study of cytomegalovirus exposure and HLA in healthy donors. Study-wide points: In vitro data verified three CMV-associated chains as specific for CMV antigens. 164 TCR beta chains were listed as cytomegalovirus-associated. Prediction of most subjects' HLA-A and HLA-B alleles by TCR beta sequences was reportedly accurate.

60 Vbeta and 13 Jbeta primers were used in PCR. Assay: immunoSEQ multiplex PCR; the TCRdb copy retains only in-frame clones and omits some. Here the sample spans 100,000 to 150,000 clones, 65% to 75% being singletons. The receptor was isolated from a woman aged 45-65 years in good health and CMV-seropositive. The V gene is TRBV5-5, the J gene TRBJ2-2; D gene ambiguous. The sequenced sample consisted of PBMCs. The CDR3 DNA reads as TGTGCCAGCAGCTTGGTTAGCATGGGCACCGGGGAGCTGTTTTTT. Its protein is CASSLVSMGTGELFF.